This TCR beta chain comes out of a study of identical twins. Study-wide results and caveats: Among beta out-of-frame sequences, excess sharing between twins appeared weaker.

Each CDR3 protein is one row after TCRdb ran MiXCR on the 5' RACE reads. This repertoire shows some 270,000 distinct CDR3 sequences, roughly 8% found once; its top ten account for less than 4%. This clonotype turned up a few times. Its antigen remains unknown. The CDR3 runs 13 residues. Deletions cut 6 bases from V and 10 bases from J, with 21 bases between. Germline CDR1 and CDR2: SQVTM and ANQGSEA. These records were also assigned to another study, of yellow fever vaccine responses in identical twins.

The sample taken for sequencing was CD8+ T cells sorted from blood. The rearrangement joins TRBV29-1 to TRBJ2-5, with a possible D match to TRBD2 (7 bases). The clonotype was recovered from a woman aged 18 to 35 in good health. CDR3 in amino acids: CSVESRGGGDQYF. DNA of the CDR3: TGCAGCGTGGAATCTAGGGGAGGGGGGGACCAGTACTTC. Variable domain in full (rest from reference TRBV29-1 and TRBJ2-5): SAVISQKPSRDICQRGTSLTIQCQVDSQVTMMFWYRQQPGQSLTLIATANQGSEATYESGFVIDKFPISRPNLTFSTLTVSNMSPEDSSIYLCSVESRGGGDQYFGPGTRLLVL.